These 5 T cell receptor beta chains originate from one sample sequenced in a study of T cell repertoires in cytomegalovirus infection. TCRdb redid the calling of the reads with MiXCR, one entry per CDR3 protein. The table records 200,000 to 250,000 distinct CDR3 sequences, 22% of them present only once. Sequenced sample: CD8+ T cells from PBMCs. The receptors here all came from a human donor in good health (CMV status not recorded). Some clones in this sample may be carry-over from other donors' samples.

This clonotype was counted only a few times. The V gene is TRBV20-1, the J gene TRBJ1-5; 9 positions agree with TRBD1. This CDR3 has 16 residues. From germline, CDR1 is DFQATT and CDR2 SNEGSKA (reference sequence). The V gene end was trimmed by 6 bases and the J gene end by 6 bases; junction bases not matched to a gene: 15. The CDR3 DNA sequence: TGCAGTGCCAGTCAGTCGGGACAGGGTTTTAGTCAGCCCCAGCATTTT. It is translated as CSASQSGQGFSQPQHF.

This clonotype was seen repeatedly, ten times or more. This chain uses TRBV4-1 with TRBJ2-5; no definite D call. V was shortened by 1 base and J by 4 bases, with 7 bases between the two germline ends. The CDR3 sequence is 13 residues long. Germline V CDR1 and CDR2: MGHRA, YSYEKL. In nucleotides, the CDR3 is TGCGCCAGCAGCCAAGTTCTGGGAGAGACCCAGTACTTC. It codes for CASSQVLGETQYF.

The V call is TRBV29-1, the J call TRBJ2-2; D tentatively reads TRBD1 or TRBD2 (5 bases each). The CDR3 has 12 amino acids. The germline V and J ends were trimmed by 7 bases and 5 bases, with 11 bases remaining between them. Germline V lookup: CDR1 SQVTM, CDR2 ANQGSEA. The CDR3, as DNA: TGCAGCGCTGGGACCCTAACCGGGGAGCTGTTTTTT. Protein sequence: CSAGTLTGELFF.

This clonotype was seen repeatedly, ten times or more. J is TRBJ1-2 and V is TRBV20-1; 9 nucleotides agree with TRBD1. The CDR3 consists of 14 residues. The trim removed 6 bases at V and 2 bases at J, leaving 7 bases unmatched. Looked up from germline, CDR1 is DFQATT and CDR2 is SNEGSKA (reference sequence). The CDR3 bases are TGCAGTGCCCACTCTGGACAGGGGAACTATGGCTACACCTTC. It encodes CSAHSGQGNYGYTF.

The V and J genes are TRBV25-1 and TRBJ2-5; the D is unclear. The CDR3 is made up of 12 amino acids. Germline V lookup: CDR1 MGHDK, CDR2 SYGVNS. V was cut by 1 base and J by 4 bases, with 4 bases left in between. DNA for the CDR3: TGTGCCAGCAGTGAATTGATAGAGACCCAGTACTTC. This translates into CASSELIETQYF.